These 17 T cell receptor beta chains originate from one sample sequenced in a study of CD8+CD57+ T cells in acquired aplastic anemia. Profiling of TCR beta VDJ combinations and CDR3 sequences used genomic DNA as template. TCRdb re-called the reads through MiXCR, storing one row per CDR3 protein. Among approximately 250,000 distinct CDR3 sequences listed, about 80% were seen once. In patients chosen for sequencing, flow cytometry had shown CD8+CD57+ cell expansion. Sequenced material: sorted CD4+, CD8+, or CD8+CD57+ T cells (not recorded which) from PBMCs. The receptors come from a human donor with aplastic anemia.

Concerning this clonotype itself: Sequence at one end of the junction differs from germline and may be a read error. J is TRBJ2-7 and V is TRBV2; D ambiguous. Germline-derived CDR1 and CDR2 are SNHLY and FYNNEI. The CDR3 consists of 15 residues. As DNA, the CDR3 is TGTGCCAGCAGTGAGCTAGATCCCAATCTCCACGAGCATTACTTC. Amino acids: CASSELDPNLHEHYF.

The chain links TRBV15 to TRBJ1-2, with D perhaps matching TRBD1 (6 bases). Germline CDR1 is LNHNV and CDR2 is YYDKDF (reference sequence). The CDR3 totals 13 residues. V lost 5 bases and J lost 4, with 11 bases in between. In DNA form, the CDR3 reads TGTGCCACCAGCCCCACAGGGACCTATGGCTACACCTTC. Translation: CATSPTGTYGYTF. Looking up the rest from reference TRBV15 and TRBJ1-2 gives the full variable domain: DAMVIQNPRYQVTQFGKPVTLSCSQTLNHNVMYWYQQKSSQAPKLLFHYYDKDFNNEADTPDNFQSRRPNTSFCFLDIRSPGLGDTAMYLCATSPTGTYGYTFGSGTRLTVV.

This clonotype was recorded only once. V and J are TRBV9 and TRBJ1-1; no clear D gene. V was shortened by 0 bases and J by 12 bases, with 21 bases between the two germline ends. This CDR3 is built from 15 residues. Germline CDR1 SGDLS, CDR2 YYNGEE. This chain's CDR3 is CASSVGAGVDDQSFF. CDR3 nucleotide sequence: TGTGCCAGCAGCGTAGGGGCGGGAGTTGATGATCAGTCTTTCTTT.

Turning to this clonotype: The CDR3 does not end in the conserved phenylalanine or tryptophan, so this is likely a read error. No DNA is shown, since the ends of the CDR3 on it are uncertain; the CDR3 is the one TCRdb lists. This chain uses TRBV2 with TRBJ2-3; the D call TRBD1 from the table was never checked on the DNA. The CDR3 length equals 14 residues, ends included. Germline CDR1 SNHLY, CDR2 FYNNEI. CDR3 sequence: CASSDGGGHETQFV.

The gene calls are TRBV9 and TRBJ2-5; 8 bases map to TRBD2. The length of the CDR3 is 14 residues. Germline CDR1 is SGDLS and CDR2 is YYNGEE. The V gene end was trimmed by 9 bases and the J gene end by 12 bases; junction bases not matched to a gene: 19. The CDR3 is CATSGDAGQAGEYF. The CDR3 coding sequence is TGTGCCACCAGTGGGGACGCGGGCCAAGCGGGGGAGTACTTC.

The chain recombines TRBV9 with TRBJ1-1; possible D gene TRBD1, 6 bases. V was clipped by 0 bases and J by 6 bases, with 12 bases between them. The CDR3 extends over 14 amino acids. Germline CDR1 is SGDLS and CDR2 is YYNGEE. The CDR3 region has the DNA TGTGCCAGCAGCGTAGACGGGGGGCGGGCTGAAGCTTTCTTT. This codes for CASSVDGGRAEAFF.

Points on this clonotype: The junction and the germline gene differ at one end; a read error may be behind it. The chain carries TRBV2 and TRBJ2-3; D is possibly TRBD1 or TRBD2 (5 bases each). The CDR3 has 12 residues. Germline values: CDR1 SNHLY, CDR2 FYNNEI. The CDR3 protein is CASGDGSDTTHF. The CDR3 bases are TGTGCCAGCGGGGACGGGTCAGATACGACGCATTTT. Together with reference TRBV2 and TRBJ2-3, the CDR3 gives the full variable domain: EPEVTQTPSHQVTQMGQEVILRCVPISNHLYFYWYRQILGQKVEFLVSFYNNEISEKSEIFDDQFSVERPDGSNFTLKIRSTKLEDSAMYFCASGDGSDTTHFGPGTRLTVL.

The chain is built from TRBV15 and TRBJ2-5; D unresolved. CDR3 length: 14 amino acids. CDR1 is LNHNV, CDR2 YYDKDF, per germline (reference sequence). CDR3 nucleotide sequence: TGTCCCTCTGCCAGAGGCGCAGAAGCAGAGACCCAGTACTTC. It translates to CPSARGAEAETQYF.

This clonotype appeared a few times. J is TRBJ2-5 and V is TRBV5-8; maybe TRBD2 (5 bases). Per the germline V gene, CDR1 is SGHTS and CDR2 is YDEGEE. There are 14 residues in the CDR3. With 9 bases removed from V and 0 bases from J, the gap between germline ends came to 15 bases. Here the CDR3 DNA reads TGTGCCAACGGCTTAGCGACGTACCAAGAGACCCAGTACTTC. Residues: CANGLATYQETQYF.

This chain connects TRBV20-1 to TRBJ1-1; possible D gene TRBD1, 5 bases. This CDR3 spans 14 amino acids. V was shortened by 5 bases and J by 6 bases, with 19 bases between the two germline ends. Germline lookup yields CDR1 DFQATT and CDR2 SNEGSKA (reference sequence). This chain's CDR3 is CSAGRTSGGAEAFF. CDR3 sequence (DNA): TGCAGTGCTGGTAGGACTAGCGGGGGTGCTGAAGCTTTCTTT.

V is TRBV2 and J is TRBJ1-2; a weak D match, TRBD1 (6 bases). The V gene's germline CDR1 is SNHLY and CDR2 FYNNEI. Trimming took off 5 bases at V and 8 bases at J, with 15 bases between the two ends. The CDR3 is made up of 13 amino acids. CDR3 bases: TGTGCCAGCAGTAAAGGGGGATGGGGCGGCTACACCTTC. It specifies CASSKGGWGGYTF.

The V and J genes are TRBV7-2 and TRBJ2-3, with 9 positions matching TRBD1. Germline V gene sequence: CDR1 SGHTA, CDR2 FQGNSA. J was trimmed by 2 bases and V by 6 bases; bases with no gene match: 6. The CDR3 loop spans 15 amino acids. CDR3 residues: CASSFRDRATDTQYF. The DNA of the CDR3 is TGTGCCAGCAGTTTCCGGGACAGGGCCACAGATACGCAGTATTTT.

The gene calls are TRBV5-4 and TRBJ2-1; D is uncertain. V was shortened by 2 bases and J by 8 bases, with 20 bases between the two germline ends. From germline, CDR1 is SGHNT and CDR2 YYREEE (reference sequence). This CDR3 spans 16 amino acids. CDR3 coding DNA: TGTGCCAGCAGCTTTACTGGCGCAATCGGTCAGGATGAGCAGTTCTTC. Protein product: CASSFTGAIGQDEQFF.

The chain joins TRBV7-3 to TRBJ1-2, with D possibly being TRBD1 (5 bases). There are 15 residues in the CDR3. The V gene's germline CDR1 is SGHTA and CDR2 FQGTGA. The germline V and J ends were trimmed by 4 bases and 14 bases, with 26 bases remaining between them. The CDR3 DNA follows: TGTGCCAGCAGCTCAAAGGGGACCTGGGGAGAGACCCAGACCTTC. Amino acid sequence: CASSSKGTWGETQTF.

Regarding this clonotype: This likely comes from a read error, as the CDR3 has no conserved phenylalanine or tryptophan at its end. It is unclear where the CDR3 begins or ends on the DNA, so no DNA is shown, and the CDR3 is as TCRdb lists it. The V and J genes are TRBV7-3 and TRBJ2-2; the table's D call TRBD2 went unverified against the DNA. The CDR3 is made up of 12 amino acids, end residues included. Germline-derived CDR1 and CDR2 are SGHTA and FQGTGA. This CDR3 is CASSLSLAGLVI.

This rearrangement joins TRBV7-9 to TRBJ2-3, with a possible D match to TRBD2 (6 bases). Germline CDR1 is SEHNR and CDR2 is FQNEAQ (reference sequence). With 1 base removed from V and 13 bases from J, the gap between germline ends came to 18 bases. The CDR3 consists of 14 residues. The CDR3 sequence: CASSLEGGGETEYF. In DNA, the CDR3 is TGTGCCAGCAGCTTAGAGGGAGGCGGGGAGACGGAGTATTTT. Using reference TRBV7-9 and TRBJ2-3 for the parts outside the CDR3, the full variable domain is DTGVSQNPRHKITKRGQNVTFRCDPISEHNRLYWYRQTLGQGPEFLTYFQNEAQLEKSRLLSDRFSAERPKGSFSTLEIQRTEQGDSAMYLCASSLEGGGETEYFGPGTRLTVL.

A note on this clonotype: The limits of the CDR3 on the DNA are not certain, so only TCRdb's listed CDR3 is given. The CDR3: CASSQDIGAGEQFFF. The chain uses TRBV7-8 and TRBJ2-1; the table's D call of TRBD1 was not tested on the DNA. Ends included, the CDR3 has 15 residues. Germline CDR1 reads SGHVS; CDR2 reads FQNEAQ.